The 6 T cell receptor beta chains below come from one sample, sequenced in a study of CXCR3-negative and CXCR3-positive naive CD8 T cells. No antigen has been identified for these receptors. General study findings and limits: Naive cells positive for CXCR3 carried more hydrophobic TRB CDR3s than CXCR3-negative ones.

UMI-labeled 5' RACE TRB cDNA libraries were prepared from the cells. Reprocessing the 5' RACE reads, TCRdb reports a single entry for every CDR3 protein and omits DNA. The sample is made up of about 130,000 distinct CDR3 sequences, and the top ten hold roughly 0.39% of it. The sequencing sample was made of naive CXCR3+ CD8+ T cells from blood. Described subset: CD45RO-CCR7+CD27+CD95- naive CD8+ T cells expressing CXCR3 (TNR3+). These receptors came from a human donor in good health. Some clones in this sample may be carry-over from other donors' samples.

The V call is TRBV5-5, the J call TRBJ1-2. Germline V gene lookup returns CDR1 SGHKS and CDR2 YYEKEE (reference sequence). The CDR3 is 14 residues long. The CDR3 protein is CASSQEKGNYGYTF.

CDR3 loop: CASSLRGTTINEQFF. V usage is TRBV7-3 and J usage is TRBJ2-1; TCRdb calls TRBD1, which cannot be checked without DNA. There are 15 residues in the CDR3. Looked up from germline, CDR1 is SGHTA and CDR2 is FQGTGA.

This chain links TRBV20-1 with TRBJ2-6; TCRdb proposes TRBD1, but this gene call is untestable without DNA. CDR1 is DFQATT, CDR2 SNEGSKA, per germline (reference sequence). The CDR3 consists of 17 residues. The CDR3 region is CSARDWDRVSGANVLTF.

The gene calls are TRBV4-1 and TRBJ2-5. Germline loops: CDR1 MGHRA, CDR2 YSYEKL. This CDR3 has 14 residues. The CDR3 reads CASSQAKGLETQYF.

The CDR3 protein is CASSLVRPDEQYF. The V gene is TRBV7-9, the J gene TRBJ2-7. Germline CDR1 is SEHNR and CDR2 is FQNEAQ (reference sequence). There are 13 residues in the CDR3.

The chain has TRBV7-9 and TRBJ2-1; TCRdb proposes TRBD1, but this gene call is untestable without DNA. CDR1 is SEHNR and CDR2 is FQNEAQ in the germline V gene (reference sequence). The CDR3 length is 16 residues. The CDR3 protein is CASSLTRPGRGNEQFF.